The present T cell receptor (beta chain) was sequenced within a study of blood T cell repertoires in COVID-19 (dated by TCRdb to the early 2020s). Study-wide context: Collaborator samples came from the United States, Italy and Spain and covered acute and convalescent phases of COVID-19. Where available, HLA class I and class II types were obtained from metadata supplied by the sample provider rather than from assay-based typing. Subjects who had been exposed to COVID-19, were actively infected with it, or had recovered from it provided the deeply sampled blood TCRbeta repertoires that made up the dataset. The samples were drawn from the first 160 participants of the ongoing ImmuneRACE study and from roughly 1,300 subjects provided by 6 global collaborators. The repertoires were made available in a free public database intended to serve as a resource for research on the immune response to SARS-CoV-2. A de-identified subject ID, COVID-19 status, age in years and sex were almost always included in the sample metadata. The material from the prospective study consisted of cDNA or gDNA derived from T cells, B-cell-depleted T cells, or PBMCs. Beyond this particular receptor, the publication reports: How much clinical and demographic metadata was included differed by source and by participant, and the metadata was provided uncurated.

The collaborating institutions used their own protocols to collect whole blood in K2EDTA tubes. Collaborator samples were shipped for TCRbeta analysis as frozen whole blood, isolated PBMCs, or DNA extracted from either sample type. From the cysteine up to the phenylalanine, the CDR3 has a length of 16 residues. CDR3 DNA is the only sequence kept; it has 48 bases, read in frame from the first base. CDR1 and CDR2 were assigned from the germline V gene (reference sequence) as LNHDA and SQIVND. At the junction V is shortened by 7 bases and J by 7 bases; bases outside the gene matches: 14. With respect to this clone: Which antigen it targets is not known. No base-level quality is on record; no much larger clone is a single base apart.

The immunoSEQ Assay, a bias-controlled multiplex PCR, was used to amplify TCRbeta CDR3 regions from genomic DNA. Per the original workflow: Nucleated cell counts per sample were estimated from amplification of reference gene primers within the assay. To quantify the absolute abundance of each unique TCRbeta CDR3 rearrangement, sequence reads were collapsed and filtered. For each sample, productive Simpson clonality was calculated by taking the square root of Simpson's diversity index across productive rearrangements. Drawn from immuneACCESS, this table holds only the in-frame rearrangements with V and J called that TCRdb kept. Clones are partly lost; checked studies trace under half to an unresolved V gene and leave the rest unexplained. Clonal size and the V and J genes are those of that table, whereas D and trimming came from the DNA. Within this sample are 150,000 or so clones, with roughly four fifths of them counted one time only. The leading ten clones occupy less than 20% of the sample.

Sequencing input: peripheral blood. This clonotype originated in a woman older than 75 with acute or convalescent COVID-19. In this chain, TRBV19 is recombined with TRBJ1-4; 8 nucleotides in the junction match TRBD1. The nucleotide sequence reads TGTGCCAGTAAGCGGGCGATCGACAGGGGATCTGAAAAACTGTTTTTT. Translated, this is CASKRAIDRGSEKLFF.